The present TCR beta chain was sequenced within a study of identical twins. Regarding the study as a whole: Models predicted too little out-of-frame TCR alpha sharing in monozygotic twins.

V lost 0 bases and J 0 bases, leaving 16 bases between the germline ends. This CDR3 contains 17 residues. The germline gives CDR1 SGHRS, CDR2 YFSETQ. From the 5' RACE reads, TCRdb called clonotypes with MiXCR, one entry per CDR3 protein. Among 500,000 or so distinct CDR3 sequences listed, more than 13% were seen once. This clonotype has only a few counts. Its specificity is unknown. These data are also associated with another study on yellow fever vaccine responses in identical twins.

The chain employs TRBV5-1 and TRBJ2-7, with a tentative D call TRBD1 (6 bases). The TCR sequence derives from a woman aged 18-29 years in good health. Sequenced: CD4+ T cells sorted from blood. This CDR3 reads CASSLALGGQHSYEQYF. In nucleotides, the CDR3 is TGCGCCAGCAGCTTGGCTTTAGGCGGACAGCACTCCTACGAGCAGTACTTC. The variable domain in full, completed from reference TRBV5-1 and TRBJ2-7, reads KAGVTQTPRYLIKTRGQQVTLSCSPISGHRSVSWYQQTPGQGLQFLFEYFSETQRNKGNFPGRFSGRQFSNSRSEMNVSTLELGDSALYLCASSLALGGQHSYEQYFGPGTRLTVT.